This entry features one TCR beta chain sequence. Its matching antigen is unknown. Trimming at V came to 3 bases and at J to 7 bases, leaving 6 bases not matched to a gene. The germline V gene encodes CDR1 SGHVS and CDR2 FQNEAQ. The CDR3 sequence is 14 residues long. The sample originates from a study of T cell responses to AZD1222 COVID-19 vaccine. Study observations and caveats: Vaccination with two AZD1222 doses was followed by a rise in Spike-specific TCR breadth and depth. Distributed over spike, vaccine-associated CD4 TCRs predominated at 160-218 and 743-854. Repertoires were collected only later (after the peak T cell response had occurred). Clonal diversity was possibly underestimated, and white British individuals and females predominated among donors.

Repertoires were generated with immunoSEQ multiplex PCR, while TCRdb's copy carries only in-frame clones and drops some. The sample records 120,000 to 150,000 clones, approximately 91% being singletons. The clonotype was recovered from an adult who received the MenACWY meningococcal vaccine as a control. The genes are TRBV7-8 and TRBJ1-2; 9 bases align to TRBD1. The sample here was peripheral blood, taken 28 days after the second dose of the MenACWY control vaccine. The CDR3 DNA follows: TGTGCCAGCAGCTTGGTACAGGGGGCTCTTGGCTACACCTTC. Its protein product is CASSLVQGALGYTF.